This entry describes one TCR beta chain. What it binds is unknown. The data originate from a study of T cells in localized non-small cell lung cancer. Study-wide results and caveats: The appearance of a median approximately 60 of the top 100 tumor clones was seen in adjacent lung. Clonality of T cells reached its maximum in uninvolved adjacent lung, surpassing tumor. Sequence data derive from only one tumor region, so heterogeneity remains possible. Among blood samples, higher T cell density accompanied longer overall survival.

Method: immunoSEQ multiplex PCR; TCRdb's copy keeps in-frame clones and lacks some. The table shows 100,000 to 150,000 clones, with more than 70% occurring only once. CDR1 is ENHRY and CDR2 is SYGVKD in the germline V gene. This CDR3 is 17 amino acids long. V lost 2 bases and J lost 7; bases outside the gene matches: 12. Sample: peripheral blood, taken before any cancer treatment. This sequence joins TRBV10-3 and TRBJ2-1; the match to TRBD1 covers 9 bases. The source of this sequence is a female donor at least 60 years old with stage I lung adenocarcinoma. The CDR3 region is CAISETGTGQGLNEQFF. CDR3 sequence (DNA): TGTGCCATCAGTGAGACTGGTACCGGACAGGGGCTGAATGAGCAGTTCTTC.